The source of this TCR beta chain is a study of shared clonotypes between healthy human individuals. The CDR3 covers 15 residues. In germline, CDR1 is SGHRS, CDR2 YFSETQ. Trimming pared 0 bases from V and 4 bases from J, leaving 13 bases between. The method was immunoSEQ multiplex PCR; TCRdb's version includes in-frame clones alone and lacks a portion of them. The sample contains about 1.5 million clones, 95% to 99% of which appear only once. Sequencing was carried out using naive CD4+ T cells sorted from blood. Sample subset: CD45RA+ positively selected. The TCR was taken from a man aged 25 to 45 in good health. The chain combines TRBV5-1 with TRBJ2-5; D remains unclear. This CDR3 is CASSLAHGSRETQYF. The CDR3 bases are TGCGCCAGCAGCTTGGCCCATGGTAGCCGAGAGACCCAGTACTTC. The full variable domain, rest sourced from reference TRBV5-1 and TRBJ2-5, is KAGVTQTPRYLIKTRGQQVTLSCSPISGHRSVSWYQQTPGQGLQFLFEYFSETQRNKGNFPGRFSGRQFSNSRSEMNVSTLELGDSALYLCASSLAHGSRETQYFGPGTRLLVL.